One sample yielded the 22 T cell receptor beta chains listed below, sequenced in a study of T-cell reconstitution after alpha-beta-depleted transplantation in children. TCRbeta library construction was performed incorporating unique molecular identifiers. MiXCR was run by TCRdb on the PCR reads, yielding one entry per CDR3 protein. This sample carries some 530,000 distinct CDR3 sequences, around 13% of them seen once, and the ten largest clones take more than 5.5%. This material consisted of PBMCs from the stem cell graft donor, taken from the stem cell graft. All receptors derive from a human donor who donated a stem cell graft to a child with combined immunodeficiency.

The rearrangement links TRBV4-3 to TRBJ2-7, with D perhaps matching TRBD1 (7 bases). CDR1 LGHNA and CDR2 YSLEER come from the germline V gene. The CDR3 is 16 residues long. V was shortened by 0 bases and J by 4 bases, with 16 bases between the two germline ends. The CDR3 spells CASSQDFRGVAYEQYF. CDR3 sequence (DNA): TGCGCCAGCAGCCAAGATTTCAGGGGGGTGGCATACGAGCAGTACTTC.

In this sample, this clonotype turned up a few times. The chain uses TRBV5-1 and TRBJ2-3; 12 bases align to TRBD2. The CDR3 spans 16 residues. V gave up 4 bases and J gave up 5 bases; unmatched junction bases: 8. CDR1 is SGHRS and CDR2 is YFSETQ in the germline V gene. CDR3 residues: CASSRTSGRSGDTQYF. The CDR3 bases are TGCGCCAGCAGCAGAACTAGCGGGAGGTCAGGAGATACGCAGTATTTT.

At least ten counts were recorded for this clonotype. The chain employs TRBV29-1 and TRBJ2-7; possible D gene TRBD2, 5 bases. CDR1 is SQVTM and CDR2 is ANQGSEA in the germline V gene. The CDR3 has 13 residues. Trimming removed 1 base at V and 1 base at J, with 8 bases between. CDR3 amino acids: CSVEGGISYEQYF. The CDR3 bases are TGCAGCGTTGAAGGAGGGATATCCTACGAGCAGTACTTC.

The V gene is TRBV15, the J gene TRBJ2-3; tentatively, D is TRBD1 (5 bases). The CDR3 has 15 amino acids. V was trimmed by 5 bases and J by 1 base, leaving 13 bases between them. Germline V gene data show CDR1 as LNHNV and CDR2 as YYDKDF (reference sequence). In DNA form, the CDR3 reads TGTGCCACCAGCGGTGGGCCCAGGGGCACAGATACGCAGTATTTT. Its protein is CATSGGPRGTDTQYF.

This clonotype came up a few times. The V gene is TRBV6-5, the J gene TRBJ1-4; D call uncertain. V was cut by 0 bases and J by 8 bases, with 13 bases left in between. CDR3 length: 15 residues. Germline loops: CDR1 MNHEY, CDR2 SVGAGI. CDR3 nucleotide sequence: TGTGCCAGCAGTTACTCGATGGCAGTGGGGGAAAAACTGTTTTTT. It translates to CASSYSMAVGEKLFF.

This clonotype was counted ten times or more. The J gene is TRBJ2-7, the V gene TRBV18; TRBD1 aligns across 7 bases. The J segment lost 0 bases and the V segment lost 4 bases, leaving 9 bases of the junction unmatched. Germline values: CDR1 KGHSH, CDR2 LQKENI. The CDR3 extends over 16 amino acids. The DNA for the CDR3 is TGTGCCAGCTCACGGTGGGACAGCTTTAGCTCCTACGAGCAGTACTTC. Its translation is CASSRWDSFSSYEQYF.

This clonotype was seen many times. The chain has TRBV12-3 or TRBV12-4 and TRBJ1-1; TRBD1 agrees at 11 bases. The CDR3 spans 14 residues. V shed 5 bases, J shed 10 bases, and the junction held 9 bases outside the gene matches. CDR3 in DNA: TGTGCCAGCAGTCACCCGGGACAGGGGGGGGGAGCTTTCTTT. Its protein is CASSHPGQGGGAFF.

This clonotype was counted a few times. The V gene is TRBV15, the J gene TRBJ2-1, with D perhaps matching TRBD2 (5 bases). In germline, CDR1 is LNHNV, CDR2 YYDKDF (reference sequence). Trimming removed 5 bases at V and 4 bases at J, with 9 bases between. This CDR3 spans 13 amino acids. Here the CDR3 reads CATSPTSYNEQFF. The DNA of the CDR3 is TGTGCCACCAGCCCCACTAGTTACAATGAGCAGTTCTTC.

This chain uses TRBV6-2 or TRBV6-3 with TRBJ1-4, with 10 positions matching TRBD1. From germline, CDR1 is MNHEY and CDR2 SVGEGT. The CDR3 covers 14 residues. Trimming cost V 4 bases and J 8 bases; bases outside gene matches: 4. In nucleotides, the CDR3 is TGTGCCAGCAGTTCGGGACAGGGGCACGAAAAACTGTTTTTT. It specifies CASSSGQGHEKLFF.

Many counts were recorded for this clonotype. CDR3: CSAREGGTNTEAFF. The CDR3 region has the DNA TGCAGTGCTAGAGAAGGCGGCACGAACACTGAAGCTTTCTTT. J is TRBJ1-1 and V is TRBV20-1; no firm D call. V lost 0 bases, J lost 1 base, and 9 bases lay in between. This CDR3 contains 14 residues. Germline CDR1 DFQATT, CDR2 SNEGSKA (reference sequence).

The chain employs TRBV5-5 and TRBJ2-7, with D perhaps assigned TRBD1 or TRBD2 (6 bases each). V dropped 4 bases and J dropped 5 bases, with 19 bases sitting between them. The CDR3 is 15 residues long. Germline-derived CDR1 and CDR2 are SGHKS and YYEKEE (reference sequence). Here the CDR3 DNA reads TGTGCCAGCAGCCCCTGGTCGGGGGCTTTCAACGAGCAGTACTTC. This gives the protein CASSPWSGAFNEQYF. Using reference TRBV5-5 and TRBJ2-7 for the parts outside the CDR3, the full variable domain is DAGVTQSPTHLIKTRGQQVTLRCSPISGHKSVSWYQQVLGQGPQFIFQYYEKEERGRGNFPDRFSARQFPNYSSELNVNALLLGDSALYLCASSPWSGAFNEQYFGPGTRLTVT.

Many counts were recorded for this clonotype. The chain couples TRBV20-1 to TRBJ2-7; D call uncertain. This CDR3 spans 12 amino acids. Germline CDR1 reads DFQATT; CDR2 reads SNEGSKA (reference sequence). The germline V and J ends were trimmed by 0 bases and 3 bases, with 6 bases remaining between them. The CDR3 region is CSARDNRYEQYF. The CDR3 nucleotides read TGCAGTGCTAGAGATAACCGCTACGAGCAGTACTTC.

This clonotype was detected ten times or more. V and J are TRBV12-3 or TRBV12-4 and TRBJ2-3; TRBD2 aligns across 10 bases. Trimming took 3 bases from V and 6 from J; bases not matched to a gene: 9. The CDR3 spans 16 residues. The CDR3 spells CASSLNLAGGSDTQYF. In nucleotides, the CDR3 is TGTGCCAGCAGTTTGAATTTAGCGGGAGGTTCCGATACGCAGTATTTT.

The chain couples TRBV12-5 to TRBJ1-5, with a possible D match to TRBD1 (5 bases). CDR1 LGHNT and CDR2 FRNRAP come from the germline V gene. The CDR3 sequence is 16 residues long. V dropped 0 bases and J dropped 6 bases, with 15 bases sitting between them. The CDR3 sequence: CASGLVNGLRGQPQHF. The CDR3 bases are TGTGCTAGTGGTTTGGTAAACGGCTTGAGGGGTCAGCCCCAGCATTTT.

V is TRBV11-2 and J is TRBJ2-3; TRBD2 matches at 10 bases. This CDR3 is 15 amino acids long. Per germline, CDR1 SGHAT and CDR2 FQNNGV. The trim removed 5 bases at V and 7 bases at J, leaving 9 bases unmatched. In DNA, the CDR3 is TGTGCCAGCAGCCGTACTAGCGGGGAGATAAATACGCAGTATTTT. It is translated as CASSRTSGEINTQYF.

The DNA of the CDR3 is TGTGCCAGCAGTGAAGGGGGGGGCGGGCGGAGGGATCAGCCCCAGCATTTT. Protein: CASSEGGGGRRDQPQHF. This chain links TRBV6-1 with TRBJ1-5, with D perhaps TRBD1 (6 bases). The CDR3 is 17 residues long. Trimming took off 1 base at V and 5 bases at J, with 18 bases between the two ends. The germline V gene has CDR1 MNHNS and CDR2 SASEGT.

This chain links TRBV11-2 with TRBJ2-3, with 10 bases that match TRBD2. The CDR3 loop spans 17 amino acids. The V and J ends lost 5 bases and 1 base, in that order; junction bases with no gene match: 9. CDR1 SGHAT and CDR2 FQNNGV come from the germline V gene. For the CDR3, the DNA is TGTGCCAGCAGCACGGGACTAGCGTGGCGGGGCACAGATACGCAGTATTTT. The encoded protein is CASSTGLAWRGTDTQYF. The full variable domain, its missing parts supplied by reference TRBV11-2 and TRBJ2-3, is EAGVAQSPRYKIIEKRQSVAFWCNPISGHATLYWYQQILGQGPKLLIQFQNNGVVDDSQLPKDRFSAERLKGVDSTLKIQPAKLEDSAVYLCASSTGLAWRGTDTQYFGPGTRLTVL.

Ten or more counts support this clonotype. CDR3: CASSQDFNFYWGYTF. The CDR3 nucleotides are TGCGCCAGCAGCCAAGATTTCAATTTTTATTGGGGCTACACCTTC. The V and J genes are TRBV4-3 and TRBJ1-2; no firm D call. Germline V CDR1 and CDR2: LGHNA, YSLEER. This CDR3 comprises 15 residues. V lost 0 bases to trimming and J lost 8 bases, with 16 bases between them.

This clonotype was seen repeatedly, ten times or more. The DNA is omitted, as the CDR3 cannot be located on it reliably, and the CDR3 follows TCRdb's listing. CDR3 region: CASSFGAGELFF. This chain uses TRBV27 with TRBJ2-2. Termini included, the CDR3 measures 12 amino acids. CDR1 is MNHEY, CDR2 SMNVEV, per germline (reference sequence).

J is TRBJ2-2 and V is TRBV5-1, with TRBD2 matching 12 bases. Trimming removed 4 bases from V and 5 bases from J; junction bases left unmatched: 12. The length of the CDR3 is 18 residues. The germline gives CDR1 SGHRS, CDR2 YFSETQ. The CDR3 region has the DNA TGCGCCAGCAGCCTGAGGGGCGGACTAGCGGGAAGGACCGGGGAGCTGTTTTTT. As protein: CASSLRGGLAGRTGELFF. Based on the CDR3 plus reference TRBV5-1 and TRBJ2-2, the full variable domain is KAGVTQTPRYLIKTRGQQVTLSCSPISGHRSVSWYQQTPGQGLQFLFEYFSETQRNKGNFPGRFSGRQFSNSRSEMNVSTLELGDSALYLCASSLRGGLAGRTGELFFGEGSRLTVL.

The chain combines TRBV3-1 with TRBJ2-1; possible D gene TRBD2, 6 bases. Germline V gene sequence: CDR1 LGHDT, CDR2 YNNKEL (reference sequence). The length of the CDR3 is 17 residues. The V gene lost 4 bases and the J gene lost 0 bases, with 16 bases spanning the gap. CDR3 bases: TGTGCCAGCAGCCCCCTAGGGGCGGGGATCTCCTACAATGAGCAGTTCTTC. This encodes CASSPLGAGISYNEQFF.

This clonotype showed up many times. V is TRBV5-1 and J is TRBJ2-3; 9 bases map to TRBD2. CDR3 length equals 15 residues. The ends lost 4 bases at V and 5 bases at J; junction bases unmatched: 8. Per the germline V gene, CDR1 is SGHRS and CDR2 is YFSETQ. The CDR3 sequence is CASSMLAGTQDTQYF. For the CDR3, the DNA is TGCGCCAGCAGCATGCTAGCGGGGACTCAAGATACGCAGTATTTT.